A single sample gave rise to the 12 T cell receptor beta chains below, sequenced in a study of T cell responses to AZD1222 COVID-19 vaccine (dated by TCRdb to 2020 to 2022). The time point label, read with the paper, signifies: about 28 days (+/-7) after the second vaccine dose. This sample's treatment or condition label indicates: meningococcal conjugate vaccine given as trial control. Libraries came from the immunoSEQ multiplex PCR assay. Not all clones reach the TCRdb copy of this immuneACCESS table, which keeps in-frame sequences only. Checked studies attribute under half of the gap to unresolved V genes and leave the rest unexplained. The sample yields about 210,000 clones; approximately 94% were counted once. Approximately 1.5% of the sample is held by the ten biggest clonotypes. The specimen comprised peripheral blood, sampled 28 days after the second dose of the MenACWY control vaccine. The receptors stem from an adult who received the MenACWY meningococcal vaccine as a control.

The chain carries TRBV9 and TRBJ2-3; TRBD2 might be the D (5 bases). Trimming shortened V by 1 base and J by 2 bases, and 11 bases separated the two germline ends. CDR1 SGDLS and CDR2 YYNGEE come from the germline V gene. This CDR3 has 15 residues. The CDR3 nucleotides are TGTGCCAGCAGCGTAAGGTGGGAGCCCACAGATACGCAGTATTTT. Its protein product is CASSVRWEPTDTQYF.

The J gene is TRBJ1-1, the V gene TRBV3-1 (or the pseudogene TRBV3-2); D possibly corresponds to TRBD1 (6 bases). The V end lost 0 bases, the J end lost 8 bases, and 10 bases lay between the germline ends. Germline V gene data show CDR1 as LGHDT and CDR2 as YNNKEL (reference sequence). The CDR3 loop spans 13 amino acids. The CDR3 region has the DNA TGTGCCAGCAGCCAAGAAAACAGGGTAGAAGCTTTCTTT. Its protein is CASSQENRVEAFF.

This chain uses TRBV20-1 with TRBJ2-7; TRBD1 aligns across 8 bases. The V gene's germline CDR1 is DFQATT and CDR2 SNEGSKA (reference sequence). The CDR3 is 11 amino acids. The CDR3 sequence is CSSLDRGEQYF. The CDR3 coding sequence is TGCAGCTCACTTGACAGGGGCGAGCAGTACTTC.

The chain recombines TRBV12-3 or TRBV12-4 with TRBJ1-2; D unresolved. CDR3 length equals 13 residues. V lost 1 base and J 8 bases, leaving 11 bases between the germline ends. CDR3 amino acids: CASSLDGGLGYTF. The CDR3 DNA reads TGTGCCAGCAGTTTAGACGGAGGCTTAGGCTACACCTTC.

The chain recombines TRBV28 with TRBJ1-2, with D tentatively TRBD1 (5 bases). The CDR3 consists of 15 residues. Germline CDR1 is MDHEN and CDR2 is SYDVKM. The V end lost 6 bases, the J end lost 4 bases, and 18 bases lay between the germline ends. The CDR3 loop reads CASRPGGISGYGYTF. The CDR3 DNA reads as TGTGCCAGCAGGCCTGGGGGGATCTCTGGCTATGGCTACACCTTC.

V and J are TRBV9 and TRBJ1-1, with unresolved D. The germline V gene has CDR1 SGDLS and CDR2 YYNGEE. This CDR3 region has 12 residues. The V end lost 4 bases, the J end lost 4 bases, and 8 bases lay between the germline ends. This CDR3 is CASSPFATEAFF. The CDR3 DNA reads TGTGCCAGCAGCCCCTTCGCCACTGAAGCTTTCTTT.

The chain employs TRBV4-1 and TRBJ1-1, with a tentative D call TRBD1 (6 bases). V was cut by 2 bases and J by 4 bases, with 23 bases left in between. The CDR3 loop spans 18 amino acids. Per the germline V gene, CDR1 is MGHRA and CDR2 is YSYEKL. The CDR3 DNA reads TGCGCCAGCAGCCAACAGCGGGGGGCTATGATTTCGACCACTGAAGCTTTCTTT. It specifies CASSQQRGAMISTTEAFF.

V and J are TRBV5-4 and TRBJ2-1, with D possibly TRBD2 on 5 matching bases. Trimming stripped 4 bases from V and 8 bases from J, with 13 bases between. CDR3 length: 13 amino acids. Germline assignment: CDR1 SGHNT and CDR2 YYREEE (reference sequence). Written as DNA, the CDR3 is TGTGCCAGCAGCCCCTCGCAGAGGGATGAGCAGTTCTTC. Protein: CASSPSQRDEQFF.

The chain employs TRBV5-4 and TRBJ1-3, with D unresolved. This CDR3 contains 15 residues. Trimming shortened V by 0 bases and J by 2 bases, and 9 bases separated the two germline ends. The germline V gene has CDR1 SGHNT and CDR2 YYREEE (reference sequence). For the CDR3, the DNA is TGTGCCAGCAGCTTGGCCGCGGATACTGGAAACACCATATATTTT. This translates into CASSLAADTGNTIYF.

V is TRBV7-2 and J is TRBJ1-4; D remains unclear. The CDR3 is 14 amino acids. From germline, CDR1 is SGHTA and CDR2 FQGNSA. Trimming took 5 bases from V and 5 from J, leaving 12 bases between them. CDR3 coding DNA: TGTGCCAGCAGCCTACTAATTCAAAATGAAAAACTGTTTTTT. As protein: CASSLLIQNEKLFF.

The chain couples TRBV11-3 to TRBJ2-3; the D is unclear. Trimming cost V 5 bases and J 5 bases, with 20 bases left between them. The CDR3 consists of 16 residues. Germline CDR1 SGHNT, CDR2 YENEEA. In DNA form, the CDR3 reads TGTGCCAGCAGCATGGGCCCCGGGTTCGACGAAGATACGCAGTATTTT. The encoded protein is CASSMGPGFDEDTQYF.

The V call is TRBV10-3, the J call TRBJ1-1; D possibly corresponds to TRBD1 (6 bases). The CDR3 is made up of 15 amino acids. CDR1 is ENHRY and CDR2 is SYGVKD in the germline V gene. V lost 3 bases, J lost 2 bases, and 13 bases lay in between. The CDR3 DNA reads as TGTGCCATCAGTGATCTTGGGACATCTAACACTGAAGCTTTCTTT. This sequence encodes CAISDLGTSNTEAFF.